This T cell receptor (beta chain) came from a study of regulatory T cells in long-lasting Graves disease (dated by TCRdb to 2020 to 2022). Regarding the complete study: Persistent Graves' disease was defined as antithyroid drug treatment for over 5 years with persistently positive TSH receptor autoantibodies. Antithyroid drugs had been taken for ten to twelve years on average by persistent Graves' disease patients in the clinical cohort. The study was registered as a clinical trial and conducted in China. A total of roughly 33 samples were covered by TCR sequencing, comprising about 13 persistent and around 20 newly diagnosed Graves' disease patients. This study used TCR sequencing and RNA sequencing of peripheral blood to compare persistent Graves' disease patients against newly diagnosed Graves' disease patients.

This sample's time point label indicates: persistent/refractory GD, antithyroid drugs over 5 years with positive TRAb. RNA was extracted from PBMCs in TRIzol for both TCR sequencing and RNA sequencing. The diagnosis of Graves' disease was made according to American Thyroid Association guidelines. The patients came from an endocrinology department in Xi'an, China. From each patient, about 9 milliliters of peripheral blood was collected into an EDTA anticoagulant tube. Ficoll Paque Plus density gradient separation was used to isolate PBMCs, and no further T cell sorting was done. An Agilent 2100 Bioanalyzer and agarose gel were used to check RNA quality, and a NanoDrop 2000 was used to measure RNA concentration. This clonotype was seen a few times. No antigen is known for it. There are no base qualities to consult, and no much larger clone falls within one base. Findings and caveats that apply to the study as a whole: Persistent Graves' disease patients showed lower TCR Shannon entropy and fewer highly expanded clones than newly diagnosed patients, suggesting clonal expansion. Sequencing and analysis were restricted to the TCR beta chain. Only peripheral blood was studied, because thyroid tissue, the primary lesion, was inaccessible. The authors acknowledged the small sample size as a limitation that may reduce accuracy. A larger number of public clonotypes was shared among persistent patients (about 2,700) than among newly diagnosed patients (approximately 1,000).

The protocol used for the library was multiplex PCR. The listed sequencing device is Illumina HiSeq 4000. To build TCR beta libraries, CDR3 regions were amplified by Arm-PCR using iRepertoire HTBI primers. PCR products were gel purified before sequencing. Per the original workflow: Across samples, 60 to 80 TRBV and roughly 13 TRBJ segments were identified and used for gene usage analysis of CDR3 amino acid clonotypes. COPE and FqMerger were used to merge the filtered high-quality paired reads into contigs. BLAST was used to align contigs to the IMGT TRBV, TRBD and TRBJ reference genes, and CDR3 was defined following IMGT. Any clonotype with a frequency above 0.1% was classified as a highly expanded clone. Shannon entropy was used to measure repertoire diversity, and the Gini coefficient was used to measure V-J evenness. A clonotype found in more than one individual was treated as public. TCRdb reprocessing: public reads trimmed at Q25 with fastp, clones called with MiXCR, in-frame beta chains kept. CDR3 protein sequences are deduplicated, and each keeps its most common genes and DNA. The authors' filters were not applied to this entry. The sample table records about 660,000 distinct CDR3 sequences; 25% to 35% of these occur just once. 40% to 50% of the sample lies in the top ten.

This receptor was taken from a female donor with Graves disease. Material: peripheral blood mononuclear cells (PBMCs), obtained when the disease was refractory, from a patient treated with antithyroid drugs.

The CDR3 loop reads CASREEPLYEQYF. The nucleotides are TGCGCCAGCAGAGAAGAACCGCTCTACGAGCAGTACTTC. The chain employs TRBV5-1 and TRBJ2-7, with the D gene not confidently named. Between the V and J ends, shortened by 5 bases and 3 bases respectively, the junction contains 12 bases. From its cysteine to its phenylalanine, the CDR3 spans 13 amino acids. CDR3 DNA only is kept here, 39 bases in frame from base 1. CDR1 and CDR2, per the germline V gene, are SGHRS and YFSETQ.